Following are 10 T cell receptor beta chains from one sample sequenced in a study of early T cells in non-severe SARS-CoV-2 infection. Each CDR3 protein gets one entry after TCRdb re-called the 5' RACE reads with MiXCR. The data contain about 64,000 distinct CDR3 sequences, around 4.9% of them singletons. The specimen was whole blood. The receptors were gathered from an adult who was a healthcare worker with PCR-confirmed SARS-CoV-2 infection or an uninfected control (not recorded which).

This clonotype occurred many times. V usage is TRBV24-1 and J usage is TRBJ2-1, with D unresolved. V was pared by 3 bases and J by 4 bases, with 9 bases between. The CDR3 is 14 amino acids. The germline V gene encodes CDR1 KGHDR and CDR2 SFDVKD. The CDR3 sequence: CATSDRVGYNEQFF. DNA for the CDR3: TGTGCCACCAGTGATCGCGTGGGGTACAATGAGCAGTTCTTC.

The CDR3 sequence is CASSQESSNYGYTF. CDR3 nucleotide sequence: TGCGCCAGCAGCCAAGAAAGTTCTAACTATGGCTACACCTTC. The V and J genes are TRBV4-3 and TRBJ1-2; D remains unclear. The CDR3 is 14 amino acids. Per germline, CDR1 LGHNA and CDR2 YSLEER. The V end lost 0 bases, the J end lost 0 bases, and 5 bases lay between the germline ends.

Many counts were recorded for this clonotype. CDR3 region: CATSDREVRDTQYF. CDR3 in DNA: TGTGCCACCAGTGATCGAGAGGTCAGGGATACGCAGTATTTT. The genes are TRBV24-1 and TRBJ2-3, with D uncertain. The CDR3 sequence is 14 residues long. Trimming took 3 bases from V and 6 from J, leaving 12 bases between them. Germline CDR1 reads KGHDR; CDR2 reads SFDVKD.

This clonotype was observed a handful of times. V gene TRBV7-3 combines with J gene TRBJ1-6, with D unclear. With 5 bases removed from V and 0 bases from J, the gap between germline ends came to 5 bases. The CDR3 consists of 14 residues. Germline loops: CDR1 SGHTA, CDR2 FQGTGA. CDR3 in DNA: TGTGCCAGCAGCCAACCCTCCTATAATTCACCCCTCCACTTT. Its protein is CASSQPSYNSPLHF.

This sequence joins TRBV29-1 and TRBJ2-2, with D perhaps matching TRBD1 (6 bases). The CDR3 is 12 amino acids. The germline V gene has CDR1 SQVTM and CDR2 ANQGSEA. V dropped 7 bases and J dropped 7 bases, with 13 bases sitting between them. The CDR3 loop is CSGGLLNGELFF. CDR3 coding DNA: TGCAGCGGGGGGCTGCTGAACGGGGAGCTGTTTTTT.

This clonotype has a count of ten or more. This chain uses TRBV5-8 with TRBJ2-3, with TRBD1 as a possible D gene (6 bases). Germline loops: CDR1 SGHTS, CDR2 YDEGEE. The CDR3 sequence is 14 residues long. Trimming removed 7 bases from V and 0 bases from J, with 12 bases in between. The CDR3 loop is CASVNRASTDTQYF. CDR3 sequence (DNA): TGTGCCAGCGTTAACAGGGCTAGCACAGATACGCAGTATTTT.

This clonotype appeared many times. This rearrangement joins TRBV27 to TRBJ2-7; D might be TRBD1 (6 bases). Trimming stripped 3 bases from V and 5 bases from J, with 11 bases between. This CDR3 is built from 13 residues. CDR1 and CDR2 (germline): MNHEY, SMNVEV (reference sequence). This CDR3 is CASSLSRGNEQYF. The CDR3 nucleotides read TGTGCCAGCAGTTTGTCCAGGGGCAACGAGCAGTACTTC.

This clonotype was recorded at least ten times. This sequence joins TRBV25-1 and TRBJ2-7; 8 nucleotides match TRBD1. The CDR3 spans 14 residues. Germline values: CDR1 MGHDK, CDR2 SYGVNS. V trimming: 7 bases; J trimming: 3 bases; junction bases outside the gene matches: 8. In DNA form, the CDR3 reads TGTGCCAGCACTGGGACAGGTCAGAGCTACGAGCAGTACTTC. This codes for CASTGTGQSYEQYF.

This clonotype occurred many times. The chain combines TRBV29-1 with TRBJ1-1, with D unclear. This CDR3 region has 14 residues. The V gene lost 5 bases and the J gene lost 1 base, with 14 bases spanning the gap. Germline V lookup: CDR1 SQVTM, CDR2 ANQGSEA. CDR3 residues: CSVKRAEKNTEAFF. CDR3 nucleotide sequence: TGCAGCGTTAAGAGGGCAGAGAAGAACACTGAAGCTTTCTTT.

There are many counts of this clonotype. The rearrangement links TRBV6-1 to TRBJ2-3, with a possible D match to TRBD2 (6 bases). The V end lost 3 bases, the J end lost 5 bases, and 15 bases lay between the germline ends. This CDR3 is 15 amino acids long. Germline V CDR1 and CDR2: MNHNS, SASEGT. CDR3 sequence: CASSDLSGLLDTQYF. CDR3 coding DNA: TGTGCCAGCAGTGATCTATCGGGACTCCTAGATACGCAGTATTTT.